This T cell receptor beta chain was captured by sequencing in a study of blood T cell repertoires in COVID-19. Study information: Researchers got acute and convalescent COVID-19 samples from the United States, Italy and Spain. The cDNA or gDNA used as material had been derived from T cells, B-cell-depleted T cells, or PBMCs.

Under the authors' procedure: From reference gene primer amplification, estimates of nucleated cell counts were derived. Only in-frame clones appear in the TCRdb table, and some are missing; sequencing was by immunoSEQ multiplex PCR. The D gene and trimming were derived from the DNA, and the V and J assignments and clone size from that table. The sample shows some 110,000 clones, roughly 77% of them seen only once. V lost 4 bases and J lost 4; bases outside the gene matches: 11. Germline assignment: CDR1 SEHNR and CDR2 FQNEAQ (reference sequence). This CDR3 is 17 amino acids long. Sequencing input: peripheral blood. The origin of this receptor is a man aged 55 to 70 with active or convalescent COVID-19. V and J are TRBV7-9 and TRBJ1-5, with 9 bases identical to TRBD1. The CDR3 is CASSSTAGTGKNQPQHF. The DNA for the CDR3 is TGTGCCAGCAGCTCAACCGCCGGGACAGGGAAAAATCAGCCCCAGCATTTT. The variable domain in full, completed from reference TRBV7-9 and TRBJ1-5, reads DTGVSQNPRHKITKRGQNVTFRCDPISEHNRLYWYRQTLGQGPEFLTYFQNEAQLEKSRLLSDRFSAERPKGSFSTLEIQRTEQGDSAMYLCASSSTAGTGKNQPQHFGDGTRLSIL.